This T cell receptor (beta chain) came from a study of blood T cell repertoires in COVID-19. For the study at large: Researchers got acute and convalescent COVID-19 samples from the United States, Italy and Spain. Sample material is recorded as cDNA or gDNA derived from T cells, B-cell-depleted T cells, or PBMCs.

Original analysis: Reference gene primer amplification gave nucleated cell count estimates. Assay used: immunoSEQ multiplex PCR; TCRdb lists only in-frame clones, some missing. The D gene and trimming were derived from the DNA, and the V and J assignments and clone size from that table. Counted here are 150,000 to 200,000 clones, roughly 73% occurring once; the ten biggest clones make up 2.5% to 3.5%. This clone was picked up a small number of times. The clonotype was recovered from an elderly woman with active or convalescent COVID-19. Sequencing input: peripheral blood.

CDR3 in amino acids: CASRQGTPRTYEQYF. CDR3 sequence (DNA): TGTGCCAGCAGACAGGGGACGCCAAGAACCTACGAGCAGTACTTC. The chain couples TRBV5-8 to TRBJ2-7; 7 bases map to TRBD1. With 5 bases clipped from V and 2 bases from J, the junction kept 10 bases outside the gene matches. This CDR3 region has 15 residues. Per the germline V gene, CDR1 is SGHTS and CDR2 is YDEGEE.